The 8 T cell receptor beta chains given below trace back to one sample, sequenced in a study of T cells after yellow fever vaccination. One entry per CDR3 protein results from TCRdb running MiXCR on the 5' RACE reads. The sample lists 340,000 or so distinct CDR3 sequences, approximately 13% occurring once. Material: CD4+ T cells sorted from PBMCs, obtained 15 days after the yellow fever booster vaccination. The receptors originated from a man younger than 35 who received the YFV17D yellow fever vaccine.

This clonotype appeared a single time. CDR3 residues: CASSLLQGEETQYF. In nucleotides, the CDR3 is TGTGCCAGCAGCTTGCTTCAGGGGGAAGAGACCCAGTACTTC. V and J are TRBV5-5 and TRBJ2-5, with 7 bases that match TRBD1. Germline trimming cut 1 base from V and 3 bases from J; bases unmatched to any gene: 3. The length of the CDR3 is 14 residues. The V gene's germline CDR1 is SGHKS and CDR2 YYEKEE (reference sequence).

This clonotype appeared a few times. V usage is TRBV18 and J usage is TRBJ1-2; 7 bases line up with TRBD1. Unmatched junction bases numbered 9, after V lost 6 bases and J lost 5 bases. Per germline, CDR1 KGHSH and CDR2 LQKENI. The CDR3 runs to 14 residues. The CDR3 sequence: CASSADRDTYGYTF. In nucleotides, the CDR3 is TGTGCCAGCTCGGCCGACAGGGATACTTATGGCTACACCTTC. Variable domain in full (rest from reference TRBV18 and TRBJ1-2): NAGVMQNPRHLVRRRGQEARLRCSPMKGHSHVYWYRQLPEEGLKFMVYLQKENIIDESGMPKERFSAEFPKEGPSILRIQQVVRGDSAAYFCASSADRDTYGYTFGSGTRLTVV.

This clonotype has ten or more counts. This chain joins TRBV7-9 and TRBJ2-3; no clear D. Germline-derived CDR1 and CDR2 are SEHNR and FQNEAQ (reference sequence). The CDR3 sequence is 16 residues long. V was shortened by 6 bases and J by 2 bases, with 18 bases between the two germline ends. The DNA for the CDR3 is TGTGCCAGCAGTCCAAGGACCCCGGCCCACACAGATACGCAGTATTTT. It specifies CASSPRTPAHTDTQYF.

This clonotype turned up a few times. This chain joins TRBV7-3 and TRBJ2-3, with unresolved D. Germline V gives CDR1 SGHTA, CDR2 FQGTGA. Trimming left V 5 bases short and J 4 bases short, with 13 bases between. The CDR3 loop spans 14 amino acids. As DNA, the CDR3 is TGTGCCAGCAGCCAATCCTTTGCAGCAGATACGCAGTATTTT. Protein product: CASSQSFAADTQYF. Supplemented by reference TRBV7-3 and TRBJ2-3, the full variable domain reads GAGVSQTPSNKVTEKGKYVELRCDPISGHTALYWYRQSLGQGPEFLIYFQGTGAADDSGLPNDRFFAVRPEGSVSTLKIQRTERGDSAVYLCASSQSFAADTQYFGPGTRLTVL.

The chain carries TRBV18 and TRBJ2-7; the D gene is possibly TRBD1 (5 bases). V lost 3 bases, J lost 0 bases, and 12 bases lay in between. The germline CDR1 and CDR2 sequences are KGHSH and LQKENI. CDR3 length: 15 amino acids. The CDR3 DNA is TGTGCCAGCTCACCGTTCCAGGGCGGCTCCTACGAGCAGTACTTC. Translating gives CASSPFQGGSYEQYF.

Here the CDR3 DNA reads TGTGCCAGCAGACCTCCCGGGCCCATGAACACTGAAGCTTTCTTT. This translates into CASRPPGPMNTEAFF. The chain carries TRBV6-6 and TRBJ1-1; D ambiguous. V was clipped by 6 bases and J by 0 bases, with 14 bases between them. This CDR3 comprises 15 residues. Germline V CDR1 and CDR2: MNHNY, SVGAGI (reference sequence).

This clonotype was counted at least ten times. DNA for the CDR3: TGTGCCAGCAGCTTTAGGCAGGCAGATACGCAGTATTTT. Amino acid sequence: CASSFRQADTQYF. This chain joins TRBV7-2 and TRBJ2-3; the D is unclear. Per germline, CDR1 SGHTA and CDR2 FQGNSA. Between the trimmed V and J ends, which lost 3 bases and 4 bases, there was a span of 8 bases. This CDR3 has 13 residues. The full variable domain, completed using reference TRBV7-2 and TRBJ2-3, is GAGVSQSPSNKVTEKGKDVELRCDPISGHTALYWYRQSLGQGLEFLIYFQGNSAPDKSGLPSDRFSAERTGGSVSTLTIQRTQQEDSAVYLCASSFRQADTQYFGPGTRLTVL.

This chain joins TRBV5-1 and TRBJ2-6, with D possibly being TRBD1 (6 bases). Germline CDR1 reads SGHRS; CDR2 reads YFSETQ. Between the trimmed V and J ends, which lost 4 bases and 0 bases, there was a span of 11 bases. CDR3 length: 16 amino acids. The DNA for the CDR3 is TGCGCCAGCAGCAGGGGGACAAACTCTGGGGCCAACGTCCTGACTTTC. Translating gives CASSRGTNSGANVLTF.